The source of this T cell receptor beta chain is a study of human T cells and chemical hapten exposure. Time point of the sample: patch test 1, 2 weeks after DPC sensitization. As to treatment: therapeutic diphenylcyclopropenone sensitization with weekly scalp DPC. TCRdb recomputed calls from the RACE reads with MiXCR, one row per CDR3 protein. Of about 120,000 distinct CDR3 sequences in the sample, around 10% are singletons; the top ten hold 1.4%. In its sample, this clonotype was seen many times. V dropped 6 bases and J dropped 12 bases, with 12 bases sitting between them. The CDR3 covers 12 residues. Germline loops: CDR1 MDHEN, CDR2 SYDVKM.

The sample here was whole blood, taken in connection with sensitization to the hapten diphenylcyclopropenone (DPC). This sequence was found in a woman in her forties or fifties with alopecia areata. Some clones in this sample may be carry-over from other donors' samples. The chain couples TRBV28 to TRBJ1-6; unclear D gene. The CDR3 nucleotides are TGTGCCAGCAGCCCCCCAGGCCAACCCCTCCACTTT. Translation gives CASSPPGQPLHF.